This T cell receptor (beta chain) was found in a study of CD8 T cells in Susac syndrome (dated by TCRdb to the late 2010s). Some background on the complete study: Repertoire sequencing was used to test whether CD8+ T cell activation and differentiation in Susac syndrome was antigen driven. The study compared CD8+ T cell repertoire clonality among 12 healthy donors, 14 Susac syndrome patients and about 16 multiple sclerosis patients. The research as a whole found: The study acknowledged that relatively few individuals were included in the TCR sequencing and HLA analysis.

High-throughput TCR beta sequencing profiled peripheral blood CD8+ and CD4+ T cells from healthy donors, Susac syndrome patients and multiple sclerosis patients. Multiple sclerosis controls were treatment-naive patients with stable or active relapsing-remitting disease fulfilling revised McDonald criteria. Bulk CD8+ and CD4+ T cells were purified by magnetic negative isolation, while CD8+ TEMRA cells were enriched using FACS. Blood was collected in EDTA tubes and processed within 24 hours, with PBMCs isolated through density gradient centrifugation. PBMCs intended for TCR sequencing were cryopreserved in liquid nitrogen and were subsequently thawed in a 37 degrees C water bath. A purity of at least 90% was achieved for sorted or isolated CD4+, CD8+ and CD8+ TEMRA cells. Worth noting for this clonotype: Its recognized antigen is unknown. Per-nucleotide qualities are absent, and no much larger clonotype sits a single base away.

The CDR3 sequence holds 12 residues, the cysteine and phenylalanine included. Left in the record is the CDR3 DNA by itself, 36 bases read in frame from the first base. For CDR1 and CDR2, the germline V gene lists SQVTM and ANQGSEA. V sheds 7 bases and J sheds 2 bases, leaving 12 bases between their ends. RNA was extracted using the RNeasy kit, and about 0.5 to 1 ug of the RNA was reverse transcribed with random hexamers. TCR beta CDR3 regions were amplified with the immunoSEQ multiplex PCR assay covering 54 Vbeta and 13 Jbeta segments. PCR amplification bias was corrected using a synthetic template baseline for primer optimization and computational correction. On the authors' methods: Reads were annotated to V, D and J genes per IMGT and analyzed with immunoSEQ Analyzer, keeping only productive sequences. Clonality was calculated as one minus the Shannon entropy normalized by log2 of the number of productive unique sequences. For each patient and control, public and private clones were evaluated among the 100 most prevalent clones. Susac-specific clones were defined as absent from healthy and MS cohorts, around 970 published viral clones and other ImmuneACCESS disease sequences. TCRdb redid the processing of the public reads, applying fastp at Q25 and MiXCR, and retained in-frame beta chains. Rows matching on CDR3 protein sequence are summarized as one entry with the most common DNA and genes. The authors' filters were not applied to this entry. The sample table contains about 66,000 distinct CDR3 sequences; only one count was recorded for approximately 96% of them. The ten most abundant clones make up roughly 0.55% of the sample.

The chain uses TRBV29-1 and TRBJ2-7; TRBD1 is a possible D gene, resting on 6 matching bases. Sequencing input: CD8+ T cells from PBMCs. The sequence derives from a human donor with multiple sclerosis. The base sequence is TGCAGCGGAATCGGGACAACCTACGAGCAGTACTTC. Its product reads: CSGIGTTYEQYF.